This TCR beta chain is from a study of T cells in Graves' hyperthyroidism and ophthalmopathy (dated by TCRdb to the late 2010s). Regarding the research as a whole: Peripheral blood samples were taken at initial diagnosis, before any treatment was given. To identify TCR V-J signatures that set the groups apart, the researchers used a discovery cohort of more than 95 patients, made up of 43 with Graves' ophthalmopathy and about 60 with stable Graves' hyperthyroidism. Prospective prediction of ophthalmopathy was tested in an independent validation cohort of some 19 hyperthyroidism patients and 17 patients who later progressed to ophthalmopathy. The 100 discovery patients were divided at random into training and test sets in a 7:3 ratio. In addition, the study compared T-cell repertoires in thyroid tissue and in blood from six Graves' hyperthyroidism patients. Following sampling, methimazole starting at 30 mg daily was given to hyperthyroidism patients, and high-dose intravenous methylprednisolone was given to ophthalmopathy patients. According to the paper, TCR Vbeta CDR3 sequencing was carried out on around 140 peripheral blood samples, which came from under 50 ophthalmopathy, around 74 hyperthyroidism and roughly 17 progressor patients.

The TCR beta CDR3 regions were amplified from RNA transcripts. A first-round RT-PCR of the TCR CDR3 used the HTBI primer set with the Qiagen OneStep RT-PCR kit. The libraries were constructed in a second round of multiplex PCR and then size-selected and purified. The libraries were sequenced on an Illumina HiSeq2000 using paired-end 100 bp reads. The authors' pipeline ran thus. SOAPnuke was used to process the raw data, throwing out any read that contained adapters or uncalled bases, had a mean Phred below 15, or lacked an exact constant-primer or identifier match. High-quality paired reads were merged using COPE v1.2.5, and each unique nucleotide sequence was defined as a clonotype. MiTCR v1.1 was used to align clonotypes to the IMGT TRBV, TRBD and TRBJ reference segments. The analysis included only V-J combinations with a frequency above 0.0001, which together covered more than 99% of the repertoires. A TCS score was defined as the ratio of F50 (clonal expansion) to E x V (chaos), with BLOSUM62-based TCRdist applied between CDR3 peptides within each V-J. Welch's t-statistics and random forest reduced 500 to 550 V-J features to about 13, which were used in a naive Bayes classifier (R e1071). TCRdb reworked the public reads: Q25 trimming with fastp, MiXCR clone assembly, productive beta chains retained. Every CDR3 protein is listed once, alongside the most common genes and DNA of its rows. TCRdb, rather than the study authors, made the V and J calls. In this sample the table shows about 410,000 distinct CDR3 sequences, around 15% of which occur a single time. Jointly, the top ten make up around 14% of the sample.

This clonotype was found many times. What this receptor recognizes is not known. No much larger clone is present one base from it, and per-base qualities are unavailable. Broader findings and caveats from the paper: Sample size was not statistically predetermined, and blinding of investigators to group allocation was not performed. During validation, the model predicted progression to ophthalmopathy a median of around 6 months ahead of onset, with just under 71% sensitivity and around 73% specificity. Ophthalmopathy was separated from stable hyperthyroidism by a 13 V-J signature model, with over 85% sensitivity and approximately 81% specificity obtained in cross-validation and 80%/75% obtained in testing. Most expanded thyroid clonotypes (frequency above 0.001) were also detected in blood, suggesting blood repertoires may reflect thyroid immune responses.

In the ophthalmopathy patients, disease was moderately to severely active, with a Clinical Activity Score of 3 or more, a NOSPECS grade of 4 or more, and a duration of less than 3 months. Any patient with an uncontrolled infection, another autoimmune disease, pregnancy or lactation was excluded. Diagnoses were established on the basis of clinical symptoms, serum thyroxine and TRAb, thyroid ultrasound, and orbital computed tomography. PBMCs were isolated from 7.5 to 10 ml of fresh peripheral blood by Ficoll-Paque density gradient centrifugation. Trizol reagent was used to extract total RNA, and RNA quality was then checked on an Agilent 2100 Bioanalyzer. The germline ends are 15 bases apart after V is trimmed by 0 bases and J by 0 bases. Via the germline V gene (reference sequence), CDR1 is DFQATT and CDR2 SNEGSKA. The CDR3 holds 16 amino acids from the cysteine to the phenylalanine. The read is trimmed to its CDR3 DNA, 48 bases read in frame from base 1.

The sample comprised blood. Here the chain combines TRBV20-1 and TRBJ2-7; the D region possibly corresponds to TRBD1 (5 bases align). This receptor was identified in a man aged 18 to 30 with Graves' ophthalmopathy. The CDR3 region: CSARDLVWGDSYEQYF. The nucleotide sequence reads TGCAGTGCTAGAGATCTTGTTTGGGGCGACTCCTACGAGCAGTACTTC.